The entry that follows covers one TCR beta chain sequence. The CDR3 sequence is 16 residues long. CDR1 and CDR2 from the germline V gene are SGHNT and YYREEE (reference sequence). V gave up 2 bases and J gave up 2 bases; unmatched junction bases: 6. Genomic DNA provided the template from which TCR beta VDJ and CDR3 profiles were obtained. TCRdb re-called the reads with MiXCR, one entry per CDR3 protein. Of under 250,000 distinct CDR3 sequences in the sample, approximately 35% were seen once. The sample originates from a study of CD8+CD57+ T cells in acquired aplastic anemia. Whole-study context: An average of roughly 3 ug of DNA was obtained from sorted CD4+ and CD8+ cells.

The chain combines TRBV5-4 with TRBJ2-3; TRBD2 matches at 9 bases. Sequences were obtained from sorted CD4+, CD8+, or CD8+CD57+ T cells (not recorded which) from PBMCs. This TCR came from a human donor in good health, serving as a control. The CDR3 region has the DNA TGTGCCAGCAGCTTCAGACTAGCGGCAAACACAGATACGCAGTATTTT. It codes for CASSFRLAANTDTQYF.